This TCR beta chain was identified during a study of T cells in Graves' hyperthyroidism and ophthalmopathy. Study details: Peripheral blood was acquired at first diagnosis, ahead of any therapy whatsoever. Study-wide results and caveats: By a 13 V-J model, ophthalmopathy was set apart from stable hyperthyroidism.

Using RNA transcripts as the source, TCR beta CDR3 regions were amplified. TCR CDR3 regions were first amplified by RT-PCR with HTBI primers. TCRdb re-derived calls from the multiplex PCR reads in MiXCR, one entry per CDR3 protein. The sample carries roughly 500,000 distinct CDR3 sequences, roughly 14% recorded once. There are many counts of this clonotype. Its antigen remains unidentified. Uncontrolled infections, other autoimmune diseases, pregnancy or lactation led to exclusion of patients. Blood was drawn at first hyperthyroidism diagnosis, before any ophthalmopathy symptoms. This TCR was sampled from a woman in her thirties with Graves' hyperthyroidism that later progressed to Graves' ophthalmopathy. The sample comprised blood.

CDR3 amino acids: CASSVLSNEQFF. In DNA form, the CDR3 reads TGTGCCAGCAGTGTCCTTAGTAATGAGCAGTTCTTC. The chain couples TRBV6-2 or TRBV6-3 to TRBJ2-1; no reliable D call. Trimming shortened V by 5 bases and J by 7 bases, and 9 bases separated the two germline ends. Germline CDR1 is MNHEY and CDR2 is SVGEGT. CDR3 length: 12 amino acids.